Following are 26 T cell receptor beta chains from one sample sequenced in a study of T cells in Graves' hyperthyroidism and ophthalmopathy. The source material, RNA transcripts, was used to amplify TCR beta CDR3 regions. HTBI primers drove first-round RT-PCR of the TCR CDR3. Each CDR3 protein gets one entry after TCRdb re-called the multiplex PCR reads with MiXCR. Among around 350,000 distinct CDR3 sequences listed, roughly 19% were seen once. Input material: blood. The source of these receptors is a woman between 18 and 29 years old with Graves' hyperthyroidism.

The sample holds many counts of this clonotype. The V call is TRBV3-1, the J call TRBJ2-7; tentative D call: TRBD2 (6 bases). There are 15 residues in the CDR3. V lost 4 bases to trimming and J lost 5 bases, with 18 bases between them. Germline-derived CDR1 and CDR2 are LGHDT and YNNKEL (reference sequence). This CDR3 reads CASSPKTGLRDEQYF. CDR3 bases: TGTGCCAGCAGCCCTAAGACGGGACTCCGCGACGAGCAGTACTTC.

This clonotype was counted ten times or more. This CDR3 reads CASSQGLRRLTYEQYF. The CDR3 DNA sequence: TGCGCCAGCAGTCAGGGTTTAAGGCGGCTGACATACGAGCAGTACTTC. V and J are TRBV5-1 and TRBJ2-7, with D perhaps TRBD1 (5 bases). The CDR3 has 16 amino acids. Germline assignment: CDR1 SGHRS and CDR2 YFSETQ. Deletions cut 5 bases from V and 4 bases from J, with 22 bases between.

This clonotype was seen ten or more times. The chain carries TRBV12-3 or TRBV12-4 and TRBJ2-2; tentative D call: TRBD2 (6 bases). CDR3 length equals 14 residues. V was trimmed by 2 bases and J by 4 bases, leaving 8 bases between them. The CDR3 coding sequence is TGTGCCAGCAGTTTACAGGGAGGCACCGGGGAGCTGTTTTTT. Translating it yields CASSLQGGTGELFF.

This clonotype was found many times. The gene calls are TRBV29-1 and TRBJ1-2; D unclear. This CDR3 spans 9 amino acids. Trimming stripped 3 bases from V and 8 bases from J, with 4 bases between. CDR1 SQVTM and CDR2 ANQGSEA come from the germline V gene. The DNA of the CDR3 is TGCAGCGTTGATCCGGGCTACACCTTC. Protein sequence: CSVDPGYTF.

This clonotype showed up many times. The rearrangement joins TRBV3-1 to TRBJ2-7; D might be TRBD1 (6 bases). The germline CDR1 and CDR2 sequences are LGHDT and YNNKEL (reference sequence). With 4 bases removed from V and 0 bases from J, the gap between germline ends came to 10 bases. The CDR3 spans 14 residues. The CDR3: CASSPVDSSYEQYF. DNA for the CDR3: TGTGCCAGCAGCCCGGTGGACAGCTCCTACGAGCAGTACTTC.

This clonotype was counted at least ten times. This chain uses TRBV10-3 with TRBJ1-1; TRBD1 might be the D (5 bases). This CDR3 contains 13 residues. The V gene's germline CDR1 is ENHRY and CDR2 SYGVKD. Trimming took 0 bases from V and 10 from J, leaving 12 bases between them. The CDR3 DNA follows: TGTGCCATCAGTGAGTCGGGGGGAGGCAGAGCTTTCTTT. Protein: CAISESGGGRAFF.

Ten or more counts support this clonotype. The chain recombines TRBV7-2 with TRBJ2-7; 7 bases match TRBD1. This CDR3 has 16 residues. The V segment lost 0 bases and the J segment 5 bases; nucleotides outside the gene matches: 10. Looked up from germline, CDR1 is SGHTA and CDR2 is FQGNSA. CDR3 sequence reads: CASSLAPTGIRDEQYF. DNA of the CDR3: TGTGCCAGCAGCTTAGCCCCGACAGGGATAAGAGACGAGCAGTACTTC.

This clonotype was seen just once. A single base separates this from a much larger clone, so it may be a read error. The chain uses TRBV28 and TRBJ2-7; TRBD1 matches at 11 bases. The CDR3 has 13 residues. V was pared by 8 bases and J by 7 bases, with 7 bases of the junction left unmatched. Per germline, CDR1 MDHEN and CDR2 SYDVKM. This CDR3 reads CASASGQGVEQYV. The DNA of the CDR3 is TGTGCCAGCGCCTCGGGACAGGGGGTTGAGCAGTACGTC.

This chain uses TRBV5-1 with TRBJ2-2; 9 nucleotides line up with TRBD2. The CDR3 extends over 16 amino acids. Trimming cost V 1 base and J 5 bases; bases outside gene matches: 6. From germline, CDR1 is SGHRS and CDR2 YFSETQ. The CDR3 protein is CASSLNALAGTGELFF. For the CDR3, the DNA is TGCGCCAGCAGCTTGAATGCCCTAGCGGGGACCGGGGAGCTGTTTTTT.

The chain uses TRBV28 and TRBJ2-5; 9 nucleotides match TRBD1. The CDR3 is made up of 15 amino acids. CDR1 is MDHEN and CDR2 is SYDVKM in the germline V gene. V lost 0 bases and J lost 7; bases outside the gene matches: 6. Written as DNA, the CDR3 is TGTGCCAGCAGTTTATGGGGACAGGGCGACGCGACCCAGTACTTC. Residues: CASSLWGQGDATQYF.

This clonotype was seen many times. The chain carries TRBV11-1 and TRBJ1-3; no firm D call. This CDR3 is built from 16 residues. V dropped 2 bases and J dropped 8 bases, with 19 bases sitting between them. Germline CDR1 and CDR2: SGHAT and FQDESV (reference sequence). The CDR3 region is CASSLLGRALEDTIYF. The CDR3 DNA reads TGTGCCAGCAGCTTATTGGGCCGGGCACTCGAGGACACCATATATTTT.

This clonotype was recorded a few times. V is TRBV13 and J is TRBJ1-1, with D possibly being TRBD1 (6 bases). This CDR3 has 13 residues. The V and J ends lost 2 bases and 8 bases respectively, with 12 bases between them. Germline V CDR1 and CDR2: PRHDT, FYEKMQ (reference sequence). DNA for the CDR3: TGTGCCAGCAGCTTAACCCCCGGGACAGAAGCTTTCTTT. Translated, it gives CASSLTPGTEAFF.

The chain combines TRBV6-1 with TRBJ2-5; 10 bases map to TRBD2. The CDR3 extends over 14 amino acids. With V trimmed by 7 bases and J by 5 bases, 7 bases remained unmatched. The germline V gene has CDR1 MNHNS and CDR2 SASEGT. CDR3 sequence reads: CASNERGGRETQYF. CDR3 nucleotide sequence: TGTGCCAGCAACGAGCGGGGGGGACGGGAGACCCAGTACTTC.

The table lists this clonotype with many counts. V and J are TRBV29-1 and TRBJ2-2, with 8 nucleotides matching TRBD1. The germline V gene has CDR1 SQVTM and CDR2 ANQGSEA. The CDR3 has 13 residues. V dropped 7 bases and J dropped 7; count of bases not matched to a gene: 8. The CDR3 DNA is TGCAGCGCCTCGCAGGGGGCAGGCGGGGAGCTGTTTTTT. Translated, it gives CSASQGAGGELFF.

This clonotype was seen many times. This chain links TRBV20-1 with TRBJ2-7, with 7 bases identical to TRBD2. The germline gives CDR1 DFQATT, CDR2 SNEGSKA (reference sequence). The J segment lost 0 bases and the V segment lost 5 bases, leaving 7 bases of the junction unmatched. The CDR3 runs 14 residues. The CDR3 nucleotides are TGCAGTGCTGCGAGGAGCGGGGTCTCCTACGAGCAGTACTTC. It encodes CSAARSGVSYEQYF.

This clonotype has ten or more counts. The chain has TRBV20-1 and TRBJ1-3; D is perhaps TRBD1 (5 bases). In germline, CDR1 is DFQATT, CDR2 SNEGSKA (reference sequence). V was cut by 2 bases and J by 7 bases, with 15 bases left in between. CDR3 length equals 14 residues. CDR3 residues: CSARSGTRTNTIYF. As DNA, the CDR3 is TGCAGTGCTAGATCGGGGACTAGGACGAACACCATATATTTT.

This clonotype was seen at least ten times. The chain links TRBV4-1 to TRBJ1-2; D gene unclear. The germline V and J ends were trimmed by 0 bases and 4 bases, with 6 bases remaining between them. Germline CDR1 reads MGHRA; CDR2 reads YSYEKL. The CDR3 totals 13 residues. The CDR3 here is CASSQDLIYGYTF. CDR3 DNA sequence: TGCGCCAGCAGCCAAGACCTTATCTATGGCTACACCTTC.

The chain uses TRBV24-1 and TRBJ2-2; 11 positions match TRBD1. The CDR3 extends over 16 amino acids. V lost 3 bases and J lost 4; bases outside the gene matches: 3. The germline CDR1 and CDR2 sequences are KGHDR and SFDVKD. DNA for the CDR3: TGTGCCACCAGTGATCCCGGACAGGGGGCCACCGGGGAGCTGTTTTTT. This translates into CATSDPGQGATGELFF.

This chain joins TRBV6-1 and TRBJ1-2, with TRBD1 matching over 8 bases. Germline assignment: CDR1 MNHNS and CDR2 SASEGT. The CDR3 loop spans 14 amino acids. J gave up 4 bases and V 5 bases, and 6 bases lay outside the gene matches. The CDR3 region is CASSPGGIGYGYTF. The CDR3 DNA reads TGTGCCAGCAGTCCAGGGGGCATAGGCTATGGCTACACCTTC.

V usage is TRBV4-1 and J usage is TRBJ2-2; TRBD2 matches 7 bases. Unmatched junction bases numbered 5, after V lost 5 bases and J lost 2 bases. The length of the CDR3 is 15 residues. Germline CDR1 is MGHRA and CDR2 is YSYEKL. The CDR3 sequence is CASSMSGVNTGELFF. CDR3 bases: TGCGCCAGCAGCATGAGCGGGGTCAACACCGGGGAGCTGTTTTTT.

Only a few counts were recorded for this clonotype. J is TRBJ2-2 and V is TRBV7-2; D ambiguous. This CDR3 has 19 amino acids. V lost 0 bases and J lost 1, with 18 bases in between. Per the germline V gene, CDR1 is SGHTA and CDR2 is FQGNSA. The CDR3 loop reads CASSLAAHSWAENTGELFF. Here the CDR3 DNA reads TGTGCCAGCAGCTTAGCCGCACACTCGTGGGCAGAGAACACCGGGGAGCTGTTTTTT.

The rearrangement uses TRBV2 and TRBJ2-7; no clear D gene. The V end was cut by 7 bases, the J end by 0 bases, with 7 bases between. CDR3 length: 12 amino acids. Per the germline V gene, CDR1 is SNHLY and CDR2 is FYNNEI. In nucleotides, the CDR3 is TGTGCCAGCATTGCAGACTCCTACGAGCAGTACTTC. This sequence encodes CASIADSYEQYF.

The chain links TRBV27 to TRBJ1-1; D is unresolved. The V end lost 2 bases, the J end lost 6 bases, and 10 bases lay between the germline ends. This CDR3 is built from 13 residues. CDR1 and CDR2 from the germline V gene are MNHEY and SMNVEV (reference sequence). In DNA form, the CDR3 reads TGTGCCAGCAGTTTAGTACTATATGCTGAAGCTTTCTTT. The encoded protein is CASSLVLYAEAFF.

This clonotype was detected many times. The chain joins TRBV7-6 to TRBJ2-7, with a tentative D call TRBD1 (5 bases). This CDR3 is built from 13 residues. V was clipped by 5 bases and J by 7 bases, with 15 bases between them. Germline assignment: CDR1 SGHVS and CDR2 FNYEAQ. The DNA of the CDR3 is TGTGCCAGCAGCAAGACAGCCGCTGGGGAGCAGTACTTC. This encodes CASSKTAAGEQYF.

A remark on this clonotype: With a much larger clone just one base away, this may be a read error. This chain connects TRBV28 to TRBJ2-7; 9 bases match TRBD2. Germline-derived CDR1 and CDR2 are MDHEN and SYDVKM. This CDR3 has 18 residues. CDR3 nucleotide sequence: TGTGCCAGCAGTTTCTCATCCTTCTGCGGGGGGGCCTCCTTCGAGCAGTACTTC. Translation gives CASSFSSFCGGASFEQYF.

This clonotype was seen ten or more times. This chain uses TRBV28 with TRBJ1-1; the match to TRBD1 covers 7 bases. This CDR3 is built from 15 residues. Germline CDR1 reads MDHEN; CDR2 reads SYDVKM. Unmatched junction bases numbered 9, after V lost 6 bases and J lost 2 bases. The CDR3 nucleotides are TGTGCCAGCAGCCCTTGGGGACAGCCTAACACTGAAGCTTTCTTT. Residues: CASSPWGQPNTEAFF.